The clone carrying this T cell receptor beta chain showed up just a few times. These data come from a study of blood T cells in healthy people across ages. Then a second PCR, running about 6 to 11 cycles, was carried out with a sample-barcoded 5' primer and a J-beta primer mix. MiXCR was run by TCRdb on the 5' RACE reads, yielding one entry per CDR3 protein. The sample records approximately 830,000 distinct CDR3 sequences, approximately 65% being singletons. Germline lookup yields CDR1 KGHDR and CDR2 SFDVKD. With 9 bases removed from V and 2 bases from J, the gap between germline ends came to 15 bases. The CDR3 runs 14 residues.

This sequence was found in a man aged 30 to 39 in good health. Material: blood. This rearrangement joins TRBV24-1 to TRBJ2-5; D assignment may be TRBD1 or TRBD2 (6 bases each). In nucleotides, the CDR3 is TGTGCCACCGGAAAAGGGGGGAATCAAGAGACCCAGTACTTC. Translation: CATGKGGNQETQYF.